Presented here are 6 T cell receptor beta chains from one specimen sequenced in a study of shared clonotypes between healthy human individuals. Sequencing used immunoSEQ multiplex PCR; TCRdb keeps in-frame clones, though not all of them. The table records roughly 2.4 million clones, approximately 96% of them present only once. Material: naive CD4+ T cells sorted from blood. As for subset: CD45RA+ positively selected. These receptors were taken from a man younger than 30 in good health.

This chain joins TRBV5-4 and TRBJ1-2; perhaps TRBD1 as D (5 bases). Trimming stripped 0 bases from V and 8 bases from J, with 17 bases between. This CDR3 region has 15 residues. Germline CDR1 SGHNT, CDR2 YYREEE (reference sequence). CDR3 sequence reads: CASSLDQGSRQGYTF. The CDR3 region has the DNA TGTGCCAGCAGCTTGGATCAGGGTAGTAGGCAAGGCTACACCTTC.

The chain employs TRBV28 and TRBJ2-7; tentative D call: TRBD1 (5 bases). Trimming cost V 2 bases and J 2 bases, with 10 bases left between them. CDR1 MDHEN and CDR2 SYDVKM come from the germline V gene. The CDR3 spans 14 residues. CDR3 protein: CASSLNRNPYEQYF. The CDR3 coding sequence is TGTGCCAGCAGTTTAAACAGGAACCCCTACGAGCAGTACTTC.

This chain links TRBV5-4 with TRBJ2-3; 11 bases are a match to TRBD2. CDR1 is SGHNT, CDR2 YYREEE, per germline (reference sequence). V shed 5 bases and J 1 base; nucleotides not matched to a gene: 3. This CDR3 has 15 residues. The CDR3 DNA is TGTGCCAGCAGACGTAGCGGGGGGGGCACAGATACGCAGTATTTT. It translates to CASRRSGGGTDTQYF.

V usage is TRBV10-3 and J usage is TRBJ2-1; TRBD1 might be the D (6 bases). Germline values: CDR1 ENHRY, CDR2 SYGVKD. Trimming stripped 11 bases from V and 4 bases from J, with 18 bases between. The CDR3 is made up of 14 amino acids. CDR3 protein: CAVTRDTTYNEQFF. The CDR3 coding sequence is TGTGCCGTCACCCGGGACACCACATACAATGAGCAGTTCTTC.

The V and J genes are TRBV5-4 and TRBJ1-3; maybe TRBD1 (5 bases). The germline V gene has CDR1 SGHNT and CDR2 YYREEE (reference sequence). Trimming removed 3 bases from V and 0 bases from J, with 10 bases in between. The CDR3 contains 15 residues. This CDR3 reads CASSWGRSSGNTIYF. DNA for the CDR3: TGTGCCAGCAGCTGGGGCAGGAGCTCTGGAAACACCATATATTTT.

This clone was seen a handful of times. The rearrangement joins TRBV7-6 to TRBJ1-4; 8 bases map to TRBD1. Germline CDR1 reads SGHVS; CDR2 reads FNYEAQ. The CDR3 has 14 amino acids. V gave up 5 bases and J gave up 7 bases; unmatched junction bases: 6. CDR3 nucleotide sequence: TGTGCCAGCAGCCTCGGAGGGACAGGTGAAAAACTGTTTTTT. This encodes CASSLGGTGEKLFF.